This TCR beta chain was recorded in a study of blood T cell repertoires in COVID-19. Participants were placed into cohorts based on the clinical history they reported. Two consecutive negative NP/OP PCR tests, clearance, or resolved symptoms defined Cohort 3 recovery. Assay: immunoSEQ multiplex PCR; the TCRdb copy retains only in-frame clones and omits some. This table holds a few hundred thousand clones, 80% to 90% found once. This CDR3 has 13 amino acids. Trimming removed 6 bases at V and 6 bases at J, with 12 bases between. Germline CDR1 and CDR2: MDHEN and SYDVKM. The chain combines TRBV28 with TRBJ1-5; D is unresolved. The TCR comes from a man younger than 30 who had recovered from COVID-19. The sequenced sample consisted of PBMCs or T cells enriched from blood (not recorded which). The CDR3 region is CASRTGAGQPQHF. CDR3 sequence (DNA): TGTGCCAGCAGAACCGGAGCGGGTCAGCCCCAGCATTTT.